The T cell receptor (beta chain) under discussion was sequenced for a study of blood T cell repertoires in COVID-19. Germline CDR1 GTSNPN, CDR2 SVGIG (reference sequence). V lost 2 bases to trimming and J lost 4 bases; unmatched junction nucleotides: 15. The CDR3 runs 17 residues. Method: immunoSEQ multiplex PCR; TCRdb's copy keeps in-frame clones and lacks some. The repertoire includes a few hundred thousand clones, 87% of them detected once, and more than 1% sits in the top ten. Source material: PBMCs or T cells enriched from blood (not recorded which). The chain links TRBV30 to TRBJ1-2, with TRBD1 matching 8 bases. This receptor was taken from a young woman who had recovered from COVID-19. The CDR3 reads CAWSTTGGTARAYGYTF. CDR3 nucleotide sequence: TGTGCCTGGAGTACCACAGGGGGAACCGCGAGGGCCTATGGCTACACCTTC.